A selection of T cell receptor beta chains follows, all from one sample in a study of cytomegalovirus exposure and HLA in healthy donors. TCRdb's copy holds only in-frame clones and misses some; the assay was immunoSEQ multiplex PCR. This sample carries about 130,000 clones, approximately 74% of them seen once, and the ten largest clones take 6% to 8%. Input material: PBMCs. Receptors were obtained from a male donor in good health and CMV-seronegative. Each CDR3 is given with its conserved first and last residue. Each record gives: clone size, D gene, V gene, J gene, CDR3 DNA, CDR3 protein. The D gene is left open where the match is weak. Some rows mark clone size as missing; the rest say once, few, many or name a class of expanded clone.

few	-	TRBV28	TRBJ1-6	TGTGCCAGCAGTTTCTACAGGGAGAATAATTCACCCCTCCACTTT	CASSFYRENNSPLHF
-	-	TRBV30	TRBJ2-5	TGTGCCTGGAGTGTACAGGCGGGACCGGGGGAGACCCAGTACTTC	CAWSVQAGPGETQYF
once	-	TRBV6-5	TRBJ1-2	TGTGCCAGCGGCCGCCAGGGGCACAACTATGGCTACACCTTC	CASGRQGHNYGYTF
-	-	TRBV7-2	TRBJ1-2	TGTGCCAGCAGCCCGCAGGTTTTTAACTATGGCTACACCTTC	CASSPQVFNYGYTF
-	TRBD2	TRBV9	TRBJ2-1	TGTGCCAGCAGCGTAGACGAGCGGGACTCCTACAATGAGCAGTTCTTC	CASSVDERDSYNEQFF
few	-	TRBV28	TRBJ1-4	TGTGCCAGCAGTTTATTTGGCCAGGTACATGAAAAACTGTTTTTT	CASSLFGQVHEKLFF
once	TRBD2	TRBV19	TRBJ2-5	TGTGCCAGTAGTGCCCTTAGCGGGGGGGGGCGGGCAGAGACCCAGTACTTC	CASSALSGGGRAETQYF
-	-	TRBV28	TRBJ1-4	TGTGCCAGCAGCTACACAGGGATTGGTAATGAAAAACTGTTTTTT	CASSYTGIGNEKLFF
few	TRBD1	TRBV28	TRBJ1-4	TGTGCCAGCAGAAAAGACAGGGGCGGCGAAAAACTGTTTTTT	CASRKDRGGEKLFF
-	TRBD1	TRBV7-2	TRBJ1-5	TGTGCCAGCAGCGAACAACAGGGGAATCAGCCCCAGCATTTT	CASSEQQGNQPQHF
few	TRBD2	TRBV5-1	TRBJ2-1	TGCGCCAGCAGCTTTTCGGGACTAGCTCTCCACAATGAGCAGTTCTTC	CASSFSGLALHNEQFF
-	-	TRBV2	TRBJ1-5	TGTGCCAGCAGTGCCATCAATAGCAATCAGCCCCAGCATTTT	CASSAINSNQPQHF
once	-	TRBV6-1	TRBJ1-4	TGTGCCAGCAGTGAATCTAGTGCAGGGAACGAAAAACTGTTTTTT	CASSESSAGNEKLFF
-	TRBD1	TRBV6-6	TRBJ2-5	TGTGCCAGCAGCCGGAACAGGGGAAAGTTGGAGACCCAGTACTTC	CASSRNRGKLETQYF
few	-	TRBV2	TRBJ2-7	TGTGCCAGCGGCCCGAACACCTACGAGCAGTACTTC	CASGPNTYEQYF
-	TRBD1	TRBV6-5	TRBJ2-1	TGTGCCAGCAGTCCCGGGACAGTAGGCGGGAATGAGCAGTTCTTC	CASSPGTVGGNEQFF
-	-	TRBV5-8	TRBJ1-5	TGTGCCAGCAGCTTGTTGGGGGGGTTGGCGCGGAATCAGCCCCAGCATTTT	CASSLLGGLARNQPQHF
-	TRBD2	TRBV5-4	TRBJ2-1	TGTGCCAGCAGCCCCGGACTAGCGGGGGCCTACAATGAGCAGTTCTTC	CASSPGLAGAYNEQFF
-	TRBD1	TRBV29-1	TRBJ1-4	TGCAGCGTTGGGGACAGGGTGAATGAAAAACTGTTTTTT	CSVGDRVNEKLFF
-	-	TRBV15	TRBJ1-3	TGTGCCACCAGCAGAGATTACCAGGGAAGTGGAAACACCATATATTTT	CATSRDYQGSGNTIYF
once	TRBD1	TRBV7-8	TRBJ1-2	TGTGCCAGCAGCCACGGGTCCAGGGGGCGCGACTATGGCTACACCTTC	CASSHGSRGRDYGYTF
-	TRBD1	TRBV27	TRBJ2-1	TGTGCCAGCAGTTTAGTACAGGGGGTACCCAATGAGCAGTTCTTC	CASSLVQGVPNEQFF
-	-	TRBV28	TRBJ1-1	TGTGCCAGCAGTTTTATAGGGGTGGGCACTGAAGCTTTCTTT	CASSFIGVGTEAFF
-	-	TRBV6-5	TRBJ2-4	TGTGCCAGCAGACTCGGACAGTACGAAAACATTCAGTACTTC	CASRLGQYENIQYF
-	-	TRBV9	TRBJ2-1	TGTGCCAGCAGCGACCGGGACACCTACAATGAGCAGTTCTTC	CASSDRDTYNEQFF
-	TRBD2	TRBV10-2	TRBJ2-3	TGCGCCAGCAGCGGACTAGCGAGCACAGATACGCAGTATTTT	CASSGLASTDTQYF
-	TRBD1	TRBV2	TRBJ1-5	TGTGCCAGCAGCGGGCCAGGGGGCATGGGCAATCAGCCCCAGCATTTT	CASSGPGGMGNQPQHF
-	-	TRBV5-5	TRBJ2-3	TGTGCCAGCAGCCTGAGGGGGAAGGGGACAGATACGCAGTATTTT	CASSLRGKGTDTQYF
once	-	TRBV7-9	TRBJ1-2	TGTGCCAGCAGCTTCGACAGATATGGCTACACCTTC	CASSFDRYGYTF
-	-	TRBV28	TRBJ1-2	TGTGCCAGCAGTTTAAGGGGGGGCCCCAACTATGGCTACACCTTC	CASSLRGGPNYGYTF
-	-	TRBV7-2	TRBJ2-4	TGTGCCAGCAGCGCGACGTGGGGGGTTGACATTCAGTACTTC	CASSATWGVDIQYF
-	-	TRBV10-2	TRBJ1-2	TGCGCCAGCAGTGATACGGGGGGCGGCATCTATGGCTACACCTTC	CASSDTGGGIYGYTF
few	-	TRBV6-5	TRBJ1-2	TGTGCCAGCAGTCCAGTTAATGGCTACACCTTC	CASSPVNGYTF